Here is one TCR beta chain with its context. The target antigen is unknown. The CDR3 sequence is 13 residues long. The germline gives CDR1 MRHNA, CDR2 SNTAGT. Trimming pared 2 bases from V and 4 bases from J, leaving 8 bases between. Both 60 Vbeta primers and 13 Jbeta primers went into the PCR. Clones were sequenced by immunoSEQ multiplex PCR, and TCRdb holds only the in-frame ones, with some missing. The sample has over 95,000 clones, 70% to 85% seen once. These data are taken from a study of cytomegalovirus exposure and HLA in healthy donors. Points from the study as a whole: The study reported that TCR beta sequences accurately predicted HLA-A and HLA-B alleles in most subjects. In vitro checks showed that a few CMV-associated chains really do target CMV antigens.

Sequencing was carried out using PBMCs. V usage is TRBV6-4 and J usage is TRBJ1-1; D perhaps matches TRBD1 (5 bases). The receptor was isolated from a woman in her late teens or twenties in good health and CMV-seronegative. The CDR3 is CASSDERGTEAFF. The CDR3 DNA reads as TGTGCCAGCAGTGACGAAAGGGGCACTGAAGCTTTCTTT.